This record looks at one TCR beta chain sequence and its context. Its matching antigen is unknown. This sample was included in a study of a mutant IDH1 vaccine in newly diagnosed glioma. Study context: The initiation of vaccination occurred 4-6 weeks after radiotherapy alone, or with temozolomide cycles. Of treated patients, 62.5% were men and approximately 40% women, averaging 40.4 years.

TCRdb keeps only in-frame clones here, not all; method: immunoSEQ multiplex PCR. The sample shows about 40,000 clones, about nine tenths of them seen only once. The CDR3 loop spans 14 amino acids. Germline V gives CDR1 SEHNR, CDR2 FQNEAQ (reference sequence). Trimming took 1 base from V and 1 from J, leaving 7 bases between them. The time point was: week 5, during vaccination. Every vaccination contained 300 ug of the mutant IDH1 20-mer peptide and was paired with topical imiquimod. The chain joins TRBV7-9 to TRBJ1-1; D unclear. The sample here was PBMCs, taken from a glioma patient whose treatment included an IDH1 peptide vaccine. This receptor was identified in a man over 45 with glioma. The CDR3 loop reads CASSLGFGNTEAFF. The CDR3 nucleotides are TGTGCCAGCAGCTTAGGCTTTGGGAACACTGAAGCTTTCTTT.